In this sample, the clone carrying this T cell receptor (beta chain) turned up a few times. The use of a sample-barcoded 5' primer and a J-beta primer mix characterized a second PCR of roughly 7 to 11 cycles. In TCRdb, the 5' RACE reads were re-called with MiXCR into one record per CDR3 protein. The table lists over 1.5 million distinct CDR3 sequences, approximately 50% of them singletons, with roughly 2% in the top ten. This sample was taken from a study of blood T cells in healthy people across ages. Trimming pared 1 base from V and 3 bases from J, leaving 10 bases between. Germline V gives CDR1 DFQATT, CDR2 SNEGSKA (reference sequence). This CDR3 spans 13 amino acids.

The specimen was blood. This sequence originates from a woman aged 40 to 50 in good health. V and J are TRBV20-1 and TRBJ2-7, with D perhaps matching TRBD2 (5 bases). CDR3 region: CSARVREGYEQYF. CDR3 in DNA: TGCAGTGCTAGAGTGAGGGAAGGCTACGAGCAGTACTTC.